One TCR beta chain is described in this entry. Its matching antigen is unknown. This sample stems from a study of shared clonotypes between healthy human individuals. Broader study findings: Though the depth was large, rarefaction showed that sorted-subset sequencing was incomplete.

Naivety among CD8 cells was defined by CD45RO negativity and positive CCR7 selection, thereby excluding terminally differentiated effector memory CD45RA+ cells. Every contributor of samples was a Caucasian grown-up residing in Nashville, Tennessee. Trimming at V came to 5 bases and at J to 2 bases, leaving 9 bases not matched to a gene. Germline V CDR1 and CDR2: MNHEY, SMNVEV (reference sequence). CDR3 length equals 15 residues. Replicate PCRs for sorted subsets used about 200 ng DNA; this equaled 25,000 to 30,000 T cell genomes. TCRdb's copy holds only in-frame clones and misses some; the assay was immunoSEQ multiplex PCR. Of hundreds of thousands of clones listed, 92% are singletons.

Source material: naive CD8+ T cells sorted from blood. This clonotype originated in a man aged 25 to 45 in good health. This chain joins TRBV27 and TRBJ2-7; 7 positions agree with TRBD1. CDR3 sequence reads: CASSQAGTAAYEQYF. CDR3 DNA sequence: TGTGCCAGCAGTCAAGCCGGGACAGCGGCCTACGAGCAGTACTTC.